The 5 T cell receptor beta chains below come from one sample, sequenced in a study of Tregs in tolerant kidney transplant recipients. The protocol was immunoSEQ multiplex PCR, while the TCRdb copy is restricted to in-frame clones and leaves out a portion. The sample has roughly 68,000 clones, about 83% seen once. The sample comprised CD4+ T cells from blood. The receptors were gathered from a human donor in good health.

The genes are TRBV30 and TRBJ2-3, with TRBD2 matching 10 bases. Unmatched junction bases numbered 9, after V lost 6 bases and J lost 6 bases. The CDR3 contains 14 residues. Germline V gene lookup returns CDR1 GTSNPN and CDR2 SVGIG (reference sequence). The CDR3 DNA sequence: TGTGCCTGCCCCTTAGCGGGGGGTACGGATACGCAGTATTTT. It translates to CACPLAGGTDTQYF.

This chain links TRBV5-1 with TRBJ1-3, with D unclear. The germline gives CDR1 SGHRS, CDR2 YFSETQ. This CDR3 spans 15 amino acids. The V end lost 4 bases, the J end lost 2 bases, and 13 bases lay between the germline ends. This CDR3 reads CASSRAGEPGNTIYF. As DNA, the CDR3 is TGCGCCAGCAGCAGAGCTGGGGAGCCTGGAAACACCATATATTTT.

V usage is TRBV6-4 and J usage is TRBJ2-2; a weak D match, TRBD2 (6 bases). CDR3 size: 13 residues. Germline CDR1 reads MRHNA; CDR2 reads SNTAGT. V was trimmed by 6 bases and J by 7 bases, leaving 12 bases between them. The CDR3 DNA is TGTGCCAGCAGCGGGACTTCCCGCGGGGAGCTGTTTTTT. Its protein is CASSGTSRGELFF.

This chain uses TRBV6-1 with TRBJ2-5; D ambiguous. The germline V gene has CDR1 MNHNS and CDR2 SASEGT. The CDR3 totals 13 residues. V shed 8 bases and J shed 2 bases, with 12 bases lying between them. CDR3 coding DNA: TGTGCCAGCTCACAGCGTCCGCAAGAGACCCAGTACTTC. It yields the protein CASSQRPQETQYF.

The chain links TRBV28 to TRBJ2-1; D call uncertain. Deletions cut 6 bases from V and 4 bases from J, with 22 bases between. Germline V CDR1 and CDR2: MDHEN, SYDVKM. The CDR3 covers 17 residues. DNA of the CDR3: TGTGCCAGCAGAGCTACTTTGACTGGAAATTTTTACAATGAGCAGTTCTTC. As protein: CASRATLTGNFYNEQFF.